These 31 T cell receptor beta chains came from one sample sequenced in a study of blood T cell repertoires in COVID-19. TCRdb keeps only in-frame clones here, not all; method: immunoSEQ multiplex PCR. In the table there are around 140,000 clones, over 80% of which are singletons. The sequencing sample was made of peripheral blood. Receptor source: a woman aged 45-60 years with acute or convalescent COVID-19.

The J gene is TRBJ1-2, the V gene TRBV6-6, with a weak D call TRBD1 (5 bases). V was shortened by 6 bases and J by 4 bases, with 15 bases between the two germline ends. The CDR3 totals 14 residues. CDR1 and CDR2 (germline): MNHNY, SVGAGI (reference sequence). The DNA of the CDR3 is TGTGCCAGCAGAAAAACCAGGGAGGCCTATGGCTACACCTTC. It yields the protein CASRKTREAYGYTF.

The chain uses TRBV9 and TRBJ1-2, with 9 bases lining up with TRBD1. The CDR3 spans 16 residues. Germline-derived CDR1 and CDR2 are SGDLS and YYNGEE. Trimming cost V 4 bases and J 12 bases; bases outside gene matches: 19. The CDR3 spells CASSQFTTGGASTHTF. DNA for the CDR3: TGTGCCAGCAGCCAATTTACTACAGGGGGCGCTTCAACTCACACCTTC.

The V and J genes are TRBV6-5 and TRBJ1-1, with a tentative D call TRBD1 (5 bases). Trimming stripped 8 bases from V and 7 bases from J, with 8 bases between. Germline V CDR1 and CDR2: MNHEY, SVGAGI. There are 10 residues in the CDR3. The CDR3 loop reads CASRGDEAFF. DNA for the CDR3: TGTGCCAGCCGGGGGGATGAAGCTTTCTTT.

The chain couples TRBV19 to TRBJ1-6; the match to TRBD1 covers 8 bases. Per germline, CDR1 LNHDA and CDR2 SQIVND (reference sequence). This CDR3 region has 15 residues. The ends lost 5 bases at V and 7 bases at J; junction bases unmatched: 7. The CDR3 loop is CASSQIRTGNSPLHF. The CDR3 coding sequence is TGTGCCAGTAGTCAGATACGGACAGGGAATTCACCCCTCCACTTT.

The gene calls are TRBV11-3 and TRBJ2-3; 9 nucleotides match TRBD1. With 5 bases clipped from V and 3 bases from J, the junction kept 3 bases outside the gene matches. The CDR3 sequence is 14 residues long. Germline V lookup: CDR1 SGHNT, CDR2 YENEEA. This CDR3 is CASSPTGGTDTQYF. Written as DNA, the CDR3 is TGTGCCAGCAGCCCGACAGGGGGAACAGATACGCAGTATTTT. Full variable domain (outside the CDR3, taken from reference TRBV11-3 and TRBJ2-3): EAGVVQSPRYKIIEKKQPVAFWCNPISGHNTLYWYLQNLGQGPELLIRYENEEAVDDSQLPKDRFSAERLKGVDSTLKIQPAELGDSAVYLCASSPTGGTDTQYFGPGTRLTVL.

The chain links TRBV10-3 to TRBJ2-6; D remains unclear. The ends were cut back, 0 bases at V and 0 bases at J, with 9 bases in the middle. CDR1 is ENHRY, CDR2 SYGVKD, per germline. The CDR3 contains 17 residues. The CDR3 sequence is CAISESSWSSGANVLTF. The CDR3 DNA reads TGTGCCATCAGTGAGTCGAGTTGGAGCTCTGGGGCCAACGTCCTGACTTTC.

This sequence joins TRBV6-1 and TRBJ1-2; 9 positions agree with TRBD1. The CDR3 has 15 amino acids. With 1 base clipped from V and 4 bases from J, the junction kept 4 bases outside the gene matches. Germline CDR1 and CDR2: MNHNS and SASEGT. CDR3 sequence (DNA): TGTGCCAGCAGTGAAGGACAGGGGGTGGCCTATGGCTACACCTTC. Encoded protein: CASSEGQGVAYGYTF.

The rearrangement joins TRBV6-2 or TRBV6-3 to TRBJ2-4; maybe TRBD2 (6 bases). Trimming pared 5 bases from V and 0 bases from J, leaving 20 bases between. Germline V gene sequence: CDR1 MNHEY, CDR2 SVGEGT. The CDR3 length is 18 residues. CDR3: CASSTPWGVPLAKNIQYF. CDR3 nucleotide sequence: TGTGCCAGCAGTACCCCTTGGGGGGTCCCCTTAGCCAAAAACATTCAGTACTTC.

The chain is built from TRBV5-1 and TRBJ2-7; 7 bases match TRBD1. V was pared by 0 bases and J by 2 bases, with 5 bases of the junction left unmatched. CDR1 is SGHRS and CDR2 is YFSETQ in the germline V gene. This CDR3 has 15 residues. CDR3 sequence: CASSLGPGQTYEQYF. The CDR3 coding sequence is TGCGCCAGCAGCTTGGGTCCGGGACAGACCTACGAGCAGTACTTC.

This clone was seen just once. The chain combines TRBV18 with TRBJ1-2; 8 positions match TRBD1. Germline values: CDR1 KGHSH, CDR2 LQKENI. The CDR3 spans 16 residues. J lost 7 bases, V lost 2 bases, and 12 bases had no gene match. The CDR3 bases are TGTGCCAGCTCACCAGCAGATAGTCGCAGGGGGCTTGGCTACACCTTC. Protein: CASSPADSRRGLGYTF. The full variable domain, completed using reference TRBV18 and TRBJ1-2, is NAGVMQNPRHLVRRRGQEARLRCSPMKGHSHVYWYRQLPEEGLKFMVYLQKENIIDESGMPKERFSAEFPKEGPSILRIQQVVRGDSAAYFCASSPADSRRGLGYTFGSGTRLTVV.

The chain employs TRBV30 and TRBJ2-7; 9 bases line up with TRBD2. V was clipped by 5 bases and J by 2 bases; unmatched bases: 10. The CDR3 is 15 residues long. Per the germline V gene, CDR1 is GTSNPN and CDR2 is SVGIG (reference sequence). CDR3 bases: TGTGCCTGGCTGTCCGGGACTAGCAGTCCCTACGAGCAGTACTTC. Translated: CAWLSGTSSPYEQYF.

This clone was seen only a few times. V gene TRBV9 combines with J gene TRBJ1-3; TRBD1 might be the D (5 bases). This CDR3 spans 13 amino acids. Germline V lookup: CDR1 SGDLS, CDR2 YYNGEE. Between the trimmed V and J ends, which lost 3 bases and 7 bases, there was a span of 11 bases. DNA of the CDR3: TGTGCCAGCAGCGCAGAGACAGAGAACACCATATATTTT. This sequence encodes CASSAETENTIYF.

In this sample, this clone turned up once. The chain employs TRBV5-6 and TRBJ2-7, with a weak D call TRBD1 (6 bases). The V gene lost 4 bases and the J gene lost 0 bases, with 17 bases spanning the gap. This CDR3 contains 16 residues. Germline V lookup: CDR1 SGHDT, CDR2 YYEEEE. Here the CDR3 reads CASSTPGHTISYEQYF. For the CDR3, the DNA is TGTGCCAGCAGCACGCCGGGACATACCATCTCCTACGAGCAGTACTTC.

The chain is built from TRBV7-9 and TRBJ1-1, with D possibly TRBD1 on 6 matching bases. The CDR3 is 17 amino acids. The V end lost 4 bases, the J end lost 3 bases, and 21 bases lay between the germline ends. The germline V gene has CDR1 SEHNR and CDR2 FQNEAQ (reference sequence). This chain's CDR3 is CASSSRTGFGLDTEAFF. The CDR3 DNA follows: TGTGCCAGCAGCTCACGAACAGGGTTCGGGCTAGACACTGAAGCTTTCTTT.

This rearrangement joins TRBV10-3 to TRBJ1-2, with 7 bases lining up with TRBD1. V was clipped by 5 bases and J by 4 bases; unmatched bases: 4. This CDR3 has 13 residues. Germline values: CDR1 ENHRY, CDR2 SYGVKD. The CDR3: CAISPDRAYGYTF. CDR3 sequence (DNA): TGTGCCATCAGTCCCGACAGGGCCTATGGCTACACCTTC.

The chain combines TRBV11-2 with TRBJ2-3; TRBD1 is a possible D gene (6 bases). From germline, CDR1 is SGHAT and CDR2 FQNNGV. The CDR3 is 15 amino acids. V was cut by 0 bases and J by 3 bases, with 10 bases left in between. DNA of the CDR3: TGTGCCAGCAGCTTAGATAGGGGACATACAGATACGCAGTATTTT. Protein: CASSLDRGHTDTQYF.

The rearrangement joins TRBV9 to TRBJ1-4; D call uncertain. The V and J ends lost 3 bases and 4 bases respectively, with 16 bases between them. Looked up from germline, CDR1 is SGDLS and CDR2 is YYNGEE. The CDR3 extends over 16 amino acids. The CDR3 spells CASSAEGGSINEKLFF. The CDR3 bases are TGTGCCAGCAGCGCAGAGGGAGGGTCCATTAATGAAAAACTGTTTTTT.

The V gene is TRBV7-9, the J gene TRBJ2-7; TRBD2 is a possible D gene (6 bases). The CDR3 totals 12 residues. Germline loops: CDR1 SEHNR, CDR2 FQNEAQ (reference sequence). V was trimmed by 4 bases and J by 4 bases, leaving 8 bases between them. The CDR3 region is CASSWEVYEQYF. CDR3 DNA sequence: TGTGCCAGCAGCTGGGAGGTGTACGAGCAGTACTTC.

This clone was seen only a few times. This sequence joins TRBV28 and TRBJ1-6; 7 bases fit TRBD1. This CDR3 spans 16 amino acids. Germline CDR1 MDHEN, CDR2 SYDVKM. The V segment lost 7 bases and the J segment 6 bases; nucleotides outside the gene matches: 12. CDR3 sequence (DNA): TGTGCCAGCACCTTAGGAGGGGGCGAAGGTAATTCACCCCTCCACTTT. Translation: CASTLGGGEGNSPLHF.

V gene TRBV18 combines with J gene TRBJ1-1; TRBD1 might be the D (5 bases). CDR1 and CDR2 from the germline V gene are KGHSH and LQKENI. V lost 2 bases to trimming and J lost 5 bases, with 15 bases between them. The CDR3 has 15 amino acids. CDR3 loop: CASSPAQGPRTEAFF. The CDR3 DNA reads TGTGCCAGCTCACCAGCCCAGGGCCCAAGGACTGAAGCTTTCTTT.

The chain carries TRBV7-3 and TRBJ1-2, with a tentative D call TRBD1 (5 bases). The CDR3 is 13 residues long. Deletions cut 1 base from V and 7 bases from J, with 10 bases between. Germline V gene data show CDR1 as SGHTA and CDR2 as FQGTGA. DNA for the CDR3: TGTGCCAGCAGCTTAATGCAGGGAGGTGGCTACACCTTC. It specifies CASSLMQGGGYTF.

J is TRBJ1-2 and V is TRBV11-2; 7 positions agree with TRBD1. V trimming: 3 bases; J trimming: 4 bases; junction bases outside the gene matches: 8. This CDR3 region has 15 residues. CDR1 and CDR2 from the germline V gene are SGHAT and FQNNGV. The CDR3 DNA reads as TGTGCCAGCAGCTTCGAAAACAGGGGCCCCTATGGCTACACCTTC. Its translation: CASSFENRGPYGYTF. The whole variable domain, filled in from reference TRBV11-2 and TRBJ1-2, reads EAGVAQSPRYKIIEKRQSVAFWCNPISGHATLYWYQQILGQGPKLLIQFQNNGVVDDSQLPKDRFSAERLKGVDSTLKIQPAKLEDSAVYLCASSFENRGPYGYTFGSGTRLTVV.

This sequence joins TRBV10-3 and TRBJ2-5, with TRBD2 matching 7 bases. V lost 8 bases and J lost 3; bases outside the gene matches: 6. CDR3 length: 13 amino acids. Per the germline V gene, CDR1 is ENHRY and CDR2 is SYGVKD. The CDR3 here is CAIAGLAEETQYF. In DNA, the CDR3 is TGTGCCATCGCCGGCCTAGCGGAAGAGACCCAGTACTTC.

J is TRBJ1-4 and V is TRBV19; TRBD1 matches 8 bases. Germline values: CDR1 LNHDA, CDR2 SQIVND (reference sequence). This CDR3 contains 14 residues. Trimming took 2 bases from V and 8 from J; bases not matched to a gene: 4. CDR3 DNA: TGTGCCAGTAGTATATCACAGGGGGGGGAAAAACTGTTTTTT. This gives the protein CASSISQGGEKLFF.

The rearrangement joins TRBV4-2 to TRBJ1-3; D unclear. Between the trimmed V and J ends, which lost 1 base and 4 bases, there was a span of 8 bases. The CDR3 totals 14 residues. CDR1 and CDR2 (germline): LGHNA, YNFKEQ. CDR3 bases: TGTGCCAGCAGCCAAGCCGGGGAGGGAAACACCATATATTTT. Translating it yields CASSQAGEGNTIYF.

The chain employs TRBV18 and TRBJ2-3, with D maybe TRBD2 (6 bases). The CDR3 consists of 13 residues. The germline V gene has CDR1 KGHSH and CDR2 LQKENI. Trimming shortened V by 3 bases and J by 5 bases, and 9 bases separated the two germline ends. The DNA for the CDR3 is TGTGCCAGCTCACCCCCGGGACTAGATACGCAGTATTTT. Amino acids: CASSPPGLDTQYF.

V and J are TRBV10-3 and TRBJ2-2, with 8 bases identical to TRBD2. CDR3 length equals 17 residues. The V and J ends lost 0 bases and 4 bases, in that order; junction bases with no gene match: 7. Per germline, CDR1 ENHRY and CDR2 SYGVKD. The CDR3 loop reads CAISESNGRALTGELFF. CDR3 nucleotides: TGTGCCATCAGTGAGTCGAACGGGAGGGCCCTCACCGGGGAGCTGTTTTTT.

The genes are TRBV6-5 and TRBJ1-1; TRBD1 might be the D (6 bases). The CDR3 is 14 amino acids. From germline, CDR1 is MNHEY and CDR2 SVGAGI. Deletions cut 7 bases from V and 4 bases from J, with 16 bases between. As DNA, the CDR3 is TGTGCCAGCACCCTCCTTGGGGGCAGCACTGAAGCTTTCTTT. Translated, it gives CASTLLGGSTEAFF.

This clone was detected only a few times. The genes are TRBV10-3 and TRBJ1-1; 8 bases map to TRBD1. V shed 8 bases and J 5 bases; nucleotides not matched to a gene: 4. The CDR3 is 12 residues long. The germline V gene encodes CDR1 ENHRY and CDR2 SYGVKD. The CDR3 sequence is CAISTGGTEAFF. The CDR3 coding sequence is TGTGCCATCTCCACAGGGGGAACTGAAGCTTTCTTT.

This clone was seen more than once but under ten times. CDR3: CASSRDRGEKLFF. CDR3 nucleotides: TGTGCCAGCAGCCGGGACAGGGGCGAAAAACTGTTTTTT. The V call is TRBV3-1 (or the pseudogene TRBV3-2), the J call TRBJ1-4; TRBD1 matches 10 bases. Germline-derived CDR1 and CDR2 are LGHDT and YNNKEL (reference sequence). The CDR3 is 13 amino acids. Germline trimming cut 4 bases from V and 8 bases from J; bases unmatched to any gene: 1.

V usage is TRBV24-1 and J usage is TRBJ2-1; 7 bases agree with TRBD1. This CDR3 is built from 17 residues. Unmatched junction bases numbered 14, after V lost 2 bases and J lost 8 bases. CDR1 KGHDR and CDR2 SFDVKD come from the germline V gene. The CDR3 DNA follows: TGTGCCACCAGTGATTCTTGGACAGGTGCAAAACCGGATGAGCAGTTCTTC. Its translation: CATSDSWTGAKPDEQFF.